A selection of T cell receptor beta chains follows, all from one sample in a study of response to subunit inactivated influenza vaccine. Each CDR3 protein gets one entry after TCRdb re-called the RT-PCR reads with MiXCR. The data contain 170,000 or so distinct CDR3 sequences, about 10% of them singletons. This specimen was CD8+ T cells sorted from PBMCs, taken less than 30 months after vaccination. The source of these receptors is a man between 50 and 70 years old who received an inactivated influenza vaccine. CDR3s include the opening cysteine and the closing phenylalanine or tryptophan. Fields, in order: J gene, clone size, D gene, V gene, CDR3 protein, CDR3 DNA. A D gene is named only where the DNA matches it firmly. Only part of the rows carry a size: once, few, many, or a class if the clone is expanded.

TRBJ2-1 few NA TRBV4-3 CASSQGGFGGLRNEQFF TGCGCCAGCAGCCAAGGAGGCTTTGGAGGACTTCGGAATGAGCAGTTCTTC
TRBJ2-2 few NA TRBV29-1 CSVGLAAGELFF TGCAGCGTTGGTTTAGCTGCCGGGGAGCTGTTTTTT
TRBJ2-7 few TRBD1 TRBV20-1 CSARGRGWDEQYF TGCAGTGCTAGGGGCAGGGGGTGGGACGAGCAGTACTTC
TRBJ2-3 many NA TRBV5-1 CASSLGVDTQYF TGCGCCAGCAGCTTGGGAGTGGATACGCAGTATTTT
TRBJ2-1 few NA TRBV5-6 CASSLRGSVYNEQFF TGTGCCAGCAGCTTAAGAGGGAGTGTTTACAATGAGCAGTTCTTC
TRBJ2-1 few TRBD2 TRBV6-5 CASSYMRGADEQFF TGTGCCAGCAGTTACATGCGGGGGGCGGATGAGCAGTTCTTC
TRBJ2-1 many NA TRBV4-2 CASSQDGPQFYNEQFF TGTGCCAGCAGCCAAGATGGTCCCCAGTTCTACAATGAGCAGTTCTTC
TRBJ1-2 few NA TRBV6-1 CASSDPWTVYGYTF TGTGCCAGCAGTGACCCTTGGACAGTTTATGGCTACACCTTC
TRBJ1-2 NA TRBD1 TRBV27 CASSWTGIGNYGYTF TGTGCCAGCAGTTGGACAGGGATTGGTAACTATGGCTACACCTTC
TRBJ2-1 NA TRBD1 TRBV27 CASSDSGGSYNEQFF TGTGCCAGCAGTGATTCAGGGGGCTCCTACAATGAGCAGTTCTTC
TRBJ2-7 few NA TRBV4-1 CASSTQWPHSYEQYF TGCGCCAGCAGCACACAGTGGCCCCACTCTTACGAGCAGTACTTC
TRBJ2-2 many NA TRBV29-1 CSVGLIGEGAAGELFF TGCAGCGTTGGGTTGATCGGGGAGGGGGCGGCCGGGGAGCTGTTTTTT